The 13 T cell receptor beta chains below come from one sample, sequenced in a study of Ad26.COV2.S vaccination and SARS-CoV-2 variants. The sample's treatment: 19 received Ad26.COV2.S at low or high dose, single or two shots; roughly five received placebo; per-sample allocation not given. Samples analyzed were those drawn on day 63 after the first vaccine or placebo injection. Here immunoSEQ multiplex PCR was the method, and the copy in TCRdb shows in-frame clones only, minus some. The table lists fewer than 500,000 clones, less than 95% of them singletons. Here the sequenced sample was peripheral blood, taken in a trial of Ad26.COV2.S vaccine versus placebo. The receptors were sampled from a person between 18 and 59 years old who received the Ad26.COV2.S COVID-19 vaccine or a placebo.

This sequence joins TRBV2 and TRBJ2-1, with TRBD2 matching over 8 bases. Trimming cost V 4 bases and J 6 bases; bases outside gene matches: 14. This CDR3 is 17 amino acids long. The germline CDR1 and CDR2 sequences are SNHLY and FYNNEI. In nucleotides, the CDR3 is TGTGCCAGCAGTGTCTCGGTAAGGGCGGGAGGTGGCAATGAGCAGTTCTTC. Translation: CASSVSVRAGGGNEQFF.

This clone has just a few counts. This chain links TRBV7-9 with TRBJ2-2; 12 nucleotides align to TRBD2. The germline V gene has CDR1 SEHNR and CDR2 FQNEAQ (reference sequence). There are 17 residues in the CDR3. The J segment lost 4 bases and the V segment lost 2 bases, leaving 5 bases of the junction unmatched. CDR3 nucleotides: TGTGCCAGCAGCTTAATACTAGCGGGAGGCCTCACCGGGGAGCTGTTTTTT. As protein: CASSLILAGGLTGELFF.

This clone has just a few counts. This rearrangement joins TRBV7-2 to TRBJ1-6, with D possibly matching TRBD1 (5 bases). Germline V gives CDR1 SGHTA, CDR2 FQGNSA. This CDR3 comprises 15 residues. V lost 4 bases, J lost 3 bases, and 10 bases lay in between. The CDR3 nucleotides are TGTGCCAGCAGCTCCCTGGGGGGCTATAATTCACCCCTCCACTTT. It codes for CASSSLGGYNSPLHF.

This rearrangement joins TRBV6-8 to TRBJ2-7; weak D call: TRBD2 (5 bases). V dropped 3 bases and J dropped 0 bases, with 15 bases sitting between them. Germline V lookup: CDR1 MNHGY, CDR2 SAAAGT. The length of the CDR3 is 16 residues. The CDR3 nucleotides read TGTGCCAGCAGTTATGAGCGGCGGACGCTCTCCTACGAGCAGTACTTC. It specifies CASSYERRTLSYEQYF.

The chain has TRBV7-6 and TRBJ2-7; TRBD2 aligns across 10 bases. The J segment lost 0 bases and the V segment lost 1 base, leaving 3 bases of the junction unmatched. Per the germline V gene, CDR1 is SGHVS and CDR2 is FNYEAQ. CDR3 length: 16 residues. CDR3 region: CASSLEASGSSYEQYF. DNA of the CDR3: TGTGCCAGCAGCTTAGAGGCTAGCGGGAGCTCCTACGAGCAGTACTTC.

The chain couples TRBV10-3 to TRBJ2-3; tentatively, D is TRBD1 or TRBD2 (5 bases each). Germline CDR1 is ENHRY and CDR2 is SYGVKD. CDR3 length: 14 residues. With 3 bases removed from V and 2 bases from J, the gap between germline ends came to 9 bases. The CDR3 nucleotides are TGTGCCATCAGTGAAAGGGGAGACACAGATACGCAGTATTTT. This gives the protein CAISERGDTDTQYF.

J is TRBJ2-5 and V is TRBV24-1; 7 nucleotides line up with TRBD1. The V gene end was trimmed by 9 bases and the J gene end by 2 bases; junction bases not matched to a gene: 2. Germline assignment: CDR1 KGHDR and CDR2 SFDVKD. The CDR3 has 12 residues. The CDR3 loop reads CATGTAQETQYF. The CDR3 DNA follows: TGTGCCACCGGGACAGCTCAAGAGACCCAGTACTTC.

The rearrangement joins TRBV7-2 to TRBJ1-6; a possible D gene is TRBD1 (5 bases). V lost 5 bases and J 3 bases, leaving 17 bases between the germline ends. Germline CDR1 and CDR2: SGHTA and FQGNSA. The CDR3 spans 17 residues. Written as DNA, the CDR3 is TGTGCCAGCAGCCCCTTCCCAGGGAGCAGCTATAATTCACCCCTCCACTTT. Translating gives CASSPFPGSSYNSPLHF.

This chain links TRBV14 with TRBJ1-5; the D gene is possibly TRBD1 (6 bases). The CDR3 consists of 18 residues. V was pared by 4 bases and J by 5 bases, with 24 bases between. The germline V gene encodes CDR1 SGHDN and CDR2 FVKESK. The CDR3: CASSPQNRERSGYQPQHF. CDR3 DNA: TGTGCCAGCAGCCCACAAAACAGGGAACGTAGCGGATATCAGCCCCAGCATTTT. The complete variable domain, with remaining parts taken from reference TRBV14 and TRBJ1-5, reads EAGVTQFPSHSVIEKGQTVTLRCDPISGHDNLYWYRRVMGKEIKFLLHFVKESKQDESGMPNNRFLAERTGGTYSTLKVQPAELEDSGVYFCASSPQNRERSGYQPQHFGDGTRLSIL.

The chain has TRBV12-2 and TRBJ2-7; TRBD2 is the table's D call, not checked against the DNA. TRBV12-2 is tagged as a pseudogene. The CDR3 has 17 residues. For the CDR3, the DNA is TGTGCAAGTCGCTTAACCCAGACTAGCGGGGGGAAGTGGGAGCAGTACTTC. Its translation is CASRLTQTSGGKWEQYF.

This chain joins TRBV5-4 and TRBJ1-6, with a possible D match to TRBD1 (6 bases). The CDR3 has 14 residues. V lost 0 bases and J 7 bases, leaving 8 bases between the germline ends. From germline, CDR1 is SGHNT and CDR2 YYREEE (reference sequence). Here the CDR3 DNA reads TGTGCCAGCAGCTTGGGACAGGAAAATTCACCCCTCCACTTT. Translating gives CASSLGQENSPLHF.

In its sample, this clone was seen once. The chain is built from TRBV6-4 and TRBJ2-3; D might be TRBD2 (6 bases). The ends were cut back, 3 bases at V and 3 bases at J, with 16 bases in the middle. CDR3 length: 16 residues. CDR1 is MRHNA and CDR2 is SNTAGT in the germline V gene. The CDR3 reads CASSENAREKTDTQYF. Here the CDR3 DNA reads TGTGCCAGCAGTGAGAATGCACGGGAGAAAACAGATACGCAGTATTTT.

Only a few counts were recorded for this clone. The genes are TRBV28 and TRBJ1-5; D is possibly TRBD1 (6 bases). V dropped 6 bases and J dropped 2 bases, with 11 bases sitting between them. This CDR3 is built from 14 residues. Germline V CDR1 and CDR2: MDHEN, SYDVKM. The CDR3 DNA reads as TGTGCCAGCAGACTTAACAGGGGCAATCAGCCCCAGCATTTT. This encodes CASRLNRGNQPQHF.